The 25 T cell receptor beta chains presented below share a single source sample, sequenced in a study of blood T cell repertoires in COVID-19. Libraries were prepared by immunoSEQ multiplex PCR; TCRdb keeps only in-frame clonotypes and omits some of them. The repertoire holds about 84,000 clones, with around 79% as singletons. Sequencing was done on a sample of peripheral blood. These receptor sequences come from a man aged 50-59 years with active or convalescent COVID-19.

The chain recombines TRBV5-1 with TRBJ2-3; a weak D match, TRBD2 (6 bases). The CDR3 covers 15 residues. V was trimmed by 2 bases and J by 2 bases, leaving 12 bases between them. Germline CDR1 and CDR2: SGHRS and YFSETQ. This CDR3 reads CASSLEAGYTDTQYF. In DNA, the CDR3 is TGCGCCAGCAGCTTAGAGGCGGGATACACAGATACGCAGTATTTT. The variable domain in full, with the rest retrieved from reference TRBV5-1 and TRBJ2-3, is KAGVTQTPRYLIKTRGQQVTLSCSPISGHRSVSWYQQTPGQGLQFLFEYFSETQRNKGNFPGRFSGRQFSNSRSEMNVSTLELGDSALYLCASSLEAGYTDTQYFGPGTRLTVL.

The sample holds a few counts of this clone. CDR3 protein: CASVRLGQATYEQYF. DNA for the CDR3: TGTGCCAGCGTCCGCCTGGGACAGGCCACCTACGAGCAGTACTTC. V is TRBV27 and J is TRBJ2-7; TRBD1 aligns across 8 bases. V lost 8 bases to trimming and J lost 2 bases; unmatched junction nucleotides: 11. Germline V gene data show CDR1 as MNHEY and CDR2 as SMNVEV (reference sequence). The CDR3 is 15 amino acids.

The chain recombines TRBV14 with TRBJ1-4; TRBD1 matches at 12 bases. Germline V gene lookup returns CDR1 SGHDN and CDR2 FVKESK. After removal of 3 bases from V and 8 bases from J, the junction contained 7 bases not matched to a gene. CDR3 length: 16 amino acids. The DNA of the CDR3 is TGTGCCAGCAGCCACTTAGGCGGGACAGGGGGCGAAAAACTGTTTTTT. Protein: CASSHLGGTGGEKLFF.

In its sample, this clone was seen a few times. This sequence joins TRBV7-8 and TRBJ2-5; weak D call: TRBD2 (5 bases). The CDR3 is 13 amino acids. V was cut by 8 bases and J by 1 base, with 11 bases left in between. Per germline, CDR1 SGHVS and CDR2 FQNEAQ. CDR3 region: CASGRGTQETQYF. For the CDR3, the DNA is TGTGCCAGCGGACGGGGAACCCAAGAGACCCAGTACTTC.

V and J are TRBV6-1 and TRBJ2-5; D call uncertain. The CDR3 is made up of 12 amino acids. CDR1 MNHNS and CDR2 SASEGT come from the germline V gene. V lost 7 bases to trimming and J lost 5 bases, with 11 bases between them. CDR3 protein: CASTTASETQYF. CDR3 nucleotides: TGTGCCAGCACCACGGCTAGTGAGACCCAGTACTTC.

The rearrangement uses TRBV2 and TRBJ1-1, with TRBD1 matching 8 bases. The CDR3 covers 14 residues. V gave up 2 bases and J gave up 5 bases; unmatched junction bases: 4. Germline V gene lookup returns CDR1 SNHLY and CDR2 FYNNEI. The CDR3 DNA sequence: TGTGCCAGCAGTGAACGCAGGGGGCATACTGAAGCTTTCTTT. Amino acid sequence: CASSERRGHTEAFF.

The chain joins TRBV9 to TRBJ2-2, with 7 bases aligning to TRBD1. This CDR3 comprises 17 residues. Germline CDR1 is SGDLS and CDR2 is YYNGEE. V shed 3 bases and J 1 base; nucleotides not matched to a gene: 9. CDR3 nucleotide sequence: TGTGCCAGCAGCGCTCGACAGGGACATCTGAACACCGGGGAGCTGTTTTTT. Amino acids: CASSARQGHLNTGELFF.

This clone appeared once. This chain joins TRBV29-1 and TRBJ2-3; D ambiguous. Germline-derived CDR1 and CDR2 are SQVTM and ANQGSEA. The CDR3 covers 16 residues. V was clipped by 0 bases and J by 0 bases, with 13 bases between them. The CDR3 spells CSVEDQSRSSTDTQYF. The CDR3 nucleotides are TGCAGCGTTGAAGACCAATCCCGTAGTAGCACAGATACGCAGTATTTT.

This clone has more than one count but fewer than ten. The CDR3 sequence is CASSIDEQPLAKNIQYF. CDR3 in DNA: TGTGCCAGTAGTATAGATGAACAGCCGTTAGCCAAAAACATTCAGTACTTC. The chain uses TRBV19 and TRBJ2-4, with D uncertain. The CDR3 totals 17 residues. V lost 0 bases, J lost 0 bases, and 12 bases lay in between. Germline CDR1 reads LNHDA; CDR2 reads SQIVND (reference sequence).

The V and J genes are TRBV18 and TRBJ1-2; D is unresolved. Germline loops: CDR1 KGHSH, CDR2 LQKENI. V lost 3 bases and J lost 3, with 11 bases in between. CDR3 length: 14 residues. For the CDR3, the DNA is TGTGCCAGCTCACCTTCCGCGGGCTACTATGGCTACACCTTC. Protein sequence: CASSPSAGYYGYTF.

This clone was counted between two and nine times. The genes are TRBV19 and TRBJ1-1; TRBD1 agrees at 7 bases. The CDR3 totals 12 residues. V lost 3 bases, J lost 8 bases, and 3 bases stayed unmatched. CDR1 is LNHDA and CDR2 is SQIVND in the germline V gene (reference sequence). The CDR3 loop is CASSIGTDEAFF. Written as DNA, the CDR3 is TGTGCCAGTAGTATTGGGACAGACGAAGCTTTCTTT.

The V call is TRBV30, the J call TRBJ2-3, with D possibly TRBD2 on 6 matching bases. Germline CDR1 and CDR2: GTSNPN and SVGIG (reference sequence). CDR3 length: 15 amino acids. The CDR3, as DNA: TGTGCATCCACCCTAGCAGGACTAAGGGCAGATACGCAGTATTTT. The encoded protein is CASTLAGLRADTQYF. Together with reference TRBV30 and TRBJ2-3, the CDR3 gives the full variable domain: SQTIHQWPATLVQPVGSPLSLECTVEGTSNPNLYWYRQAAGRGLQLLFYSVGIGQISSEVPQNLSASRPQDRQFILSSKKLLLSDSGFYLCASTLAGLRADTQYFGPGTRLTVL.

This chain connects TRBV6-5 to TRBJ2-7; TRBD1 aligns across 12 bases. Germline CDR1 reads MNHEY; CDR2 reads SVGAGI. The CDR3 sequence is 13 residues long. V lost 8 bases, J lost 5 bases, and 4 bases stayed unmatched. CDR3 nucleotides: TGTGCCAGCGGACGGGACAGGGGGCACGAGCAGTACTTC. This gives the protein CASGRDRGHEQYF.

The rearrangement joins TRBV5-5 to TRBJ1-4; no definite D call. This CDR3 comprises 16 residues. Trimming shortened V by 4 bases and J by 3 bases, and 16 bases separated the two germline ends. CDR1 and CDR2 (germline): SGHKS, YYEKEE (reference sequence). CDR3 in amino acids: CASSDPLVAANEKLFF. For the CDR3, the DNA is TGTGCCAGCAGCGACCCCCTAGTGGCCGCTAATGAAAAACTGTTTTTT.

The genes are TRBV27 and TRBJ1-1; D is ambiguous. Germline assignment: CDR1 MNHEY and CDR2 SMNVEV (reference sequence). This CDR3 spans 12 amino acids. The CDR3 nucleotides read TGTACGTCCGGGAGAGCGAACACTGAAGCTTTCTTT. Translating it yields CTSGRANTEAFF.

The chain has TRBV7-9 and TRBJ2-2; 9 positions match TRBD1. Germline V gene data show CDR1 as SEHNR and CDR2 as FQNEAQ (reference sequence). The J segment lost 9 bases and the V segment lost 5 bases, leaving 7 bases of the junction unmatched. This CDR3 is 14 amino acids long. This CDR3 reads CASSQGQGDRELFF. The CDR3 DNA reads TGTGCCAGCAGCCAGGGACAGGGCGACCGGGAGCTGTTTTTT.

The chain couples TRBV9 to TRBJ2-2; 13 nucleotides agree with TRBD2. There are 18 residues in the CDR3. Trimming removed 0 bases from V and 3 bases from J; junction bases left unmatched: 5. Germline values: CDR1 SGDLS, CDR2 YYNGEE. The CDR3 protein is CASSVGLAGGWDTGELFF. The CDR3 DNA reads TGTGCCAGCAGCGTAGGACTAGCGGGGGGATGGGACACCGGGGAGCTGTTTTTT. Full variable domain (rest looked up from reference TRBV9 and TRBJ2-2): DSGVTQTPKHLITATGQRVTLRCSPRSGDLSVYWYQQSLDQGLQFLIQYYNGEERAKGNILERFSAQQFPDLHSELNLSSLELGDSALYFCASSVGLAGGWDTGELFFGEGSRLTVL.

The chain carries TRBV15 and TRBJ2-3; D perhaps matches TRBD1 (6 bases). The CDR3 runs to 15 residues. In germline, CDR1 is LNHNV, CDR2 YYDKDF (reference sequence). V dropped 0 bases and J dropped 1 base, with 8 bases sitting between them. As DNA, the CDR3 is TGTGCCACCAGCAGAGATCGACAGGGCACAGATACGCAGTATTTT. This encodes CATSRDRQGTDTQYF.

The chain links TRBV23-1 to TRBJ1-3; tentative D call: TRBD1 (5 bases). TRBV23-1 is labeled an ORF, and its function is uncertain. The V end was cut by 2 bases, the J end by 3 bases, with 14 bases between. The CDR3 extends over 16 amino acids. The CDR3: CASSQGAQSFGNTIYF. Here the CDR3 DNA reads TGCGCCAGCAGTCAAGGGGCGCAATCATTTGGAAACACCATATATTTT.

The rearrangement uses TRBV3-1 (or the pseudogene TRBV3-2) and TRBJ2-7, with 9 bases fitting TRBD2. Germline CDR1 LGHDT, CDR2 YNNKEL (reference sequence). The CDR3 contains 15 residues. V shed 0 bases and J 6 bases; nucleotides not matched to a gene: 6. The CDR3 here is CASSQDSLAGREQYF. The CDR3, as DNA: TGTGCCAGCAGCCAAGATTCCCTAGCGGGACGCGAGCAGTACTTC.

The rearrangement joins TRBV7-8 to TRBJ2-1; 12 bases are shared with TRBD2. Per germline, CDR1 SGHVS and CDR2 FQNEAQ. J lost 7 bases, V lost 1 base, and 11 bases had no gene match. CDR3 length: 18 amino acids. The CDR3 loop is CASSLVPQTSGGWNEQFF. The CDR3 nucleotides read TGTGCCAGCAGCTTAGTCCCCCAGACTAGCGGGGGTTGGAATGAGCAGTTCTTC.

A remark on this clone: Here the CDR3 omits its conserved ending phenylalanine or tryptophan, so a read error is the likely source. No DNA is shown, since the ends of the CDR3 on it are uncertain; the CDR3 is the one TCRdb lists. This chain uses TRBV5-3 with TRBJ1-1; the D call of TRBD1 is as the table states it, not checked on the DNA. TRBV5-3 is an open reading frame, and its role is uncertain. The CDR3 region is 10 residues in length, termini included. The CDR3 sequence is CARSCPGQTL.

The chain uses TRBV5-4 and TRBJ1-5; tentative D call: TRBD1 (5 bases). Germline assignment: CDR1 SGHNT and CDR2 YYREEE (reference sequence). This CDR3 region has 14 residues. V gave up 0 bases and J gave up 5 bases, with 9 bases separating them. The DNA of the CDR3 is TGTGCCAGCAGCTTGGGGGGAGGGGATCAGCCCCAGCATTTT. Residues: CASSLGGGDQPQHF.

This chain joins TRBV6-1 and TRBJ2-1; D might be TRBD1 (7 bases). Trimming took 2 bases from V and 8 from J, leaving 10 bases between them. This CDR3 has 13 amino acids. Germline values: CDR1 MNHNS, CDR2 SASEGT. CDR3 protein: CASSEQGGDEQFF. The DNA for the CDR3 is TGTGCCAGCAGTGAACAGGGGGGCGATGAGCAGTTCTTC.

V and J are TRBV6-1 and TRBJ2-3, with 9 bases that match TRBD2. The germline gives CDR1 MNHNS, CDR2 SASEGT. V trimming: 3 bases; J trimming: 4 bases; junction bases outside the gene matches: 11. The CDR3 consists of 17 residues. The CDR3 region has the DNA TGTGCCAGCAGTGACGATGGAGCGGGGGGTCATGCAGATACGCAGTATTTT. It yields the protein CASSDDGAGGHADTQYF.